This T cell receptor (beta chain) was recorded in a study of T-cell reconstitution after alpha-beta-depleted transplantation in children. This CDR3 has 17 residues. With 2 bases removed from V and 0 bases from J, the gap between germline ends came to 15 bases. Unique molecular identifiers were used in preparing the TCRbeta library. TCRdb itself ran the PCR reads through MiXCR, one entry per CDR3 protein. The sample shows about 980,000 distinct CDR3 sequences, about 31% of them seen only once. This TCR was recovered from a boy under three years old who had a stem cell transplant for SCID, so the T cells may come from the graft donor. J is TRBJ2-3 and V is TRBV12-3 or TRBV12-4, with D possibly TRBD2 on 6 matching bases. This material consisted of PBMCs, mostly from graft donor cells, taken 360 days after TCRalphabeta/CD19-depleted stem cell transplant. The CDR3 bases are TGTGCCAGCAGTTTAAATGGGCGGGGCAGGAGCACAGATACGCAGTATTTT. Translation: CASSLNGRGRSTDTQYF.